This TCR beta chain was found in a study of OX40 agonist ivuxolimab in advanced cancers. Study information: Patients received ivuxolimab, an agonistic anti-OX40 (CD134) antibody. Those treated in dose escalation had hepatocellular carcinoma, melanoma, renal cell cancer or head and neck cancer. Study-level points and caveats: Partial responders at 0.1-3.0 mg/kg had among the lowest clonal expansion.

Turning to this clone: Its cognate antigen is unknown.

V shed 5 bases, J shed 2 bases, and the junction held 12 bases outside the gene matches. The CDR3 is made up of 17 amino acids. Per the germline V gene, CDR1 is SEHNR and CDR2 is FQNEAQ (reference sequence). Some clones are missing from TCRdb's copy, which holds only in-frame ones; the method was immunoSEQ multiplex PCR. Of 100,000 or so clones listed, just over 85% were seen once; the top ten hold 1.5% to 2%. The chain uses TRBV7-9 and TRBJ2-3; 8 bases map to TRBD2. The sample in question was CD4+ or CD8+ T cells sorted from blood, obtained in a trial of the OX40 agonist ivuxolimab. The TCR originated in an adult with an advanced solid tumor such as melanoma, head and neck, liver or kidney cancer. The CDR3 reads CASSVFRAGGSTDTQYF. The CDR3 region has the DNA TGTGCCAGCAGCGTATTTCGGGCGGGAGGTTCCACAGATACGCAGTATTTT.